The clone carrying this TCR beta chain showed up just a few times. This specimen comes from a study of blood T cell repertoires in COVID-19. Trimming cost V 2 bases and J 4 bases, with 8 bases left between them. The CDR3 runs 12 residues. Per germline, CDR1 GTSNPN and CDR2 SVGIG (reference sequence). Libraries were prepared by immunoSEQ multiplex PCR; TCRdb keeps only in-frame clonotypes and omits some of them. This sample carries roughly 120,000 clones, 80% to 95% of them seen once, and the ten largest clones take approximately 2%. This TCR was sampled from a man in his forties or fifties with COVID-19, enrolled during active disease. The sample comprised peripheral blood. J is TRBJ2-5 and V is TRBV30; TRBD1 might be the D (5 bases). CDR3 in amino acids: CAWSYQGETQYF. The CDR3 region has the DNA TGTGCCTGGAGTTACCAGGGAGAGACCCAGTACTTC. The full variable domain, its missing parts supplied by reference TRBV30 and TRBJ2-5, is SQTIHQWPATLVQPVGSPLSLECTVEGTSNPNLYWYRQAAGRGLQLLFYSVGIGQISSEVPQNLSASRPQDRQFILSSKKLLLSDSGFYLCAWSYQGETQYFGPGTRLLVL.